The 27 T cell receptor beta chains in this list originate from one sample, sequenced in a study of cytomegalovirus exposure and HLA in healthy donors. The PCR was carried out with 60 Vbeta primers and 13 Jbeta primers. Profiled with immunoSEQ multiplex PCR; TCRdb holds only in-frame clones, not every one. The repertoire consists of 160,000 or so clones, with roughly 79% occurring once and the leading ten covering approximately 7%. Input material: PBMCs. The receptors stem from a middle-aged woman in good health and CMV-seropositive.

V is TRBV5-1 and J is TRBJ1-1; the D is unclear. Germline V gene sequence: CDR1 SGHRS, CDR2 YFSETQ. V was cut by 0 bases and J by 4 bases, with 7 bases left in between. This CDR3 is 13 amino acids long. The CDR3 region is CASSLGLFTEAFF. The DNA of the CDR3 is TGCGCCAGCAGCTTGGGTCTGTTCACTGAAGCTTTCTTT.

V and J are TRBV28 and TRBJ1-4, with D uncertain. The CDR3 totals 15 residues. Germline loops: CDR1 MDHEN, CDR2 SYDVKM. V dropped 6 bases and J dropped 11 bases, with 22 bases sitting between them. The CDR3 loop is CASSHPPQEALKLFF. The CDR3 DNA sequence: TGTGCCAGCAGCCACCCTCCGCAGGAGGCCCTTAAACTGTTTTTT.

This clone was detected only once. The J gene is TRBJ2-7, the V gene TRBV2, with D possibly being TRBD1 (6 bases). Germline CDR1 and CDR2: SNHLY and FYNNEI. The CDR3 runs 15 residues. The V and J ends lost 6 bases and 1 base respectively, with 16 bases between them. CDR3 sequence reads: CASRRSGQVSYEQYF. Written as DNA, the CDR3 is TGTGCCAGCAGACGGTCGGGACAAGTGTCCTACGAGCAGTACTTC.

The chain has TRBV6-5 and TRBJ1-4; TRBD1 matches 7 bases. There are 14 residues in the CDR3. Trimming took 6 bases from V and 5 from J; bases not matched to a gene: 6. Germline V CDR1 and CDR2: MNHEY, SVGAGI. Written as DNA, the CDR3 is TGTGCCAGCAGCCGTGGGACAGTAAATGAAAAACTGTTTTTT. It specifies CASSRGTVNEKLFF.

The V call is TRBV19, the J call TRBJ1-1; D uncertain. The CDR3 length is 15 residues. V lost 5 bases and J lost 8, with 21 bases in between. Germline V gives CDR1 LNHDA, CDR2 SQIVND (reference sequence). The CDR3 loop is CASSPPGSNPEEAFF. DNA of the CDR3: TGTGCCAGTAGTCCACCGGGATCCAACCCCGAGGAAGCTTTCTTT.

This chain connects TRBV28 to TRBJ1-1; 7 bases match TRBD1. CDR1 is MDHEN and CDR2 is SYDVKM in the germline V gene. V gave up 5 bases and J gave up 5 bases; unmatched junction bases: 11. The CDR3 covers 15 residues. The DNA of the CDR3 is TGTGCCAGCAGTGGATCAGACAGGGCGAGGACTGAAGCTTTCTTT. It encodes CASSGSDRARTEAFF. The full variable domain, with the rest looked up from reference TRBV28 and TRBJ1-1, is DVKVTQSSRYLVKRTGEKVFLECVQDMDHENMFWYRQDPGLGLRLIYFSYDVKMKEKGDIPEGYSVSREKKERFSLILESASTNQTSMYLCASSGSDRARTEAFFGQGTRLTVV.

The CDR3 DNA sequence: TGTGCCAGCGGCCCGGGGGGGGCGGCTGGGGCCAACGTCCTGACTTTC. Encoded protein: CASGPGGAAGANVLTF. This rearrangement joins TRBV7-8 to TRBJ2-6, with 8 bases matching TRBD2. The CDR3 runs to 16 residues. Trimming removed 8 bases from V and 2 bases from J; junction bases left unmatched: 8. Germline V CDR1 and CDR2: SGHVS, FQNEAQ.

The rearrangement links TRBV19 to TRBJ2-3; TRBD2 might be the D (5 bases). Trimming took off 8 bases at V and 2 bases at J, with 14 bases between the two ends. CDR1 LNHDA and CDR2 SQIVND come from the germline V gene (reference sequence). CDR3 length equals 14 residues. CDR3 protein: CASSQLGVTDTQYF. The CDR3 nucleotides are TGTGCCAGTTCCCAACTCGGGGTCACAGATACGCAGTATTTT. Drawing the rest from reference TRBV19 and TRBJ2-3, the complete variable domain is DGGITQSPKYLFRKEGQNVTLSCEQNLNHDAMYWYRQDPGQGLRLIYYSQIVNDFQKGDIAEGYSVSREKKESFPLTVTSAQKNPTAFYLCASSQLGVTDTQYFGPGTRLTVL.

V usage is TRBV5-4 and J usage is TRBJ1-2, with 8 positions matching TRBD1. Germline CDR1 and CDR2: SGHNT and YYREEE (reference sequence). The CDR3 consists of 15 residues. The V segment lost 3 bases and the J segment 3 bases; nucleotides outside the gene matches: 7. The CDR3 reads CASSSQTQGDYGYTF. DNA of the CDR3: TGTGCCAGCAGCTCCCAAACACAGGGGGACTATGGCTACACCTTC.

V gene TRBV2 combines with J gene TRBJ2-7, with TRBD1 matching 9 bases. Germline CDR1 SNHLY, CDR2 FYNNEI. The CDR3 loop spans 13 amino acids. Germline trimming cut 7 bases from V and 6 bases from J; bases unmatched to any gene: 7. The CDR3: CASTRDRGSEQYF. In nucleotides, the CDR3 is TGTGCCAGCACCCGCGACAGGGGGAGCGAGCAGTACTTC.

CDR3 region: CAWSPERNTEAFF. CDR3 nucleotide sequence: TGTGCCTGGAGCCCGGAGAGGAACACTGAAGCTTTCTTT. The V and J genes are TRBV30 and TRBJ1-1; D gene ambiguous. The V end lost 3 bases, the J end lost 1 base, and 9 bases lay between the germline ends. CDR1 is GTSNPN, CDR2 SVGIG, per germline (reference sequence). The CDR3 runs to 13 residues.

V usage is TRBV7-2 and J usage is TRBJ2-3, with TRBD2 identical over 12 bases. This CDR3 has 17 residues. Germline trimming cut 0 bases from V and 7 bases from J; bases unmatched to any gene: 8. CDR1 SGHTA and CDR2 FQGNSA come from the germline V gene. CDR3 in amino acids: CASSLAASGGAGNTQYF. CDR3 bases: TGTGCCAGCAGCTTAGCGGCTAGCGGGGGGGCGGGGAATACGCAGTATTTT. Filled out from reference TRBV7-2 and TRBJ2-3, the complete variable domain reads GAGVSQSPSNKVTEKGKDVELRCDPISGHTALYWYRQSLGQGLEFLIYFQGNSAPDKSGLPSDRFSAERTGGSVSTLTIQRTQQEDSAVYLCASSLAASGGAGNTQYFGPGTRLTVL.

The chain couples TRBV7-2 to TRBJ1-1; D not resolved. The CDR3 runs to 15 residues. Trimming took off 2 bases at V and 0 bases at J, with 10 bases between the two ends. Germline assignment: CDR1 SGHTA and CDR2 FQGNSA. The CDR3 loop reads CASSLQPGLNTEAFF. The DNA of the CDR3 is TGTGCCAGCAGCTTACAGCCAGGTTTGAACACTGAAGCTTTCTTT.

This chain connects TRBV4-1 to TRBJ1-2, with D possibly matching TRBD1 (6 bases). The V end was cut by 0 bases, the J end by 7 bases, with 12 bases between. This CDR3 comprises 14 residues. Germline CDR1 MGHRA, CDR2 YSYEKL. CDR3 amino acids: CASSQEWAGVGYTF. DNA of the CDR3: TGCGCCAGCAGCCAAGAATGGGCAGGGGTTGGCTACACCTTC.

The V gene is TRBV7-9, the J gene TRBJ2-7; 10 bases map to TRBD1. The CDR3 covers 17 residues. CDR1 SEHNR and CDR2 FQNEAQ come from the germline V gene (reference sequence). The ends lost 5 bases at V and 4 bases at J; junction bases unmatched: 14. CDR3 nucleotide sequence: TGTGCCAGCAGCCTTGGGGGTCCTGGGACAGGGGTTTACGAGCAGTACTTC. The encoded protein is CASSLGGPGTGVYEQYF.

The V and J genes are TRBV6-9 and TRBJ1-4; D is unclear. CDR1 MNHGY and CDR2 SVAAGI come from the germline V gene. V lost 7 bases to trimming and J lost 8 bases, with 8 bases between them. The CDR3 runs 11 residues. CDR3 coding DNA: TGTGCCAGCACCGAGAGAGAAAAACTGTTTTTT. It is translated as CASTEREKLFF.

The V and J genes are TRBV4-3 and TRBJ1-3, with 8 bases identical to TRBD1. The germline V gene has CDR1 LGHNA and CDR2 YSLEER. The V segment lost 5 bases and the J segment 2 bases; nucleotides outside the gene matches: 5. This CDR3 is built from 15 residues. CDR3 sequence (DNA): TGCGCCAGCAGCATTGGGACAGGAACTGGAAACACCATATATTTT. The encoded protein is CASSIGTGTGNTIYF.

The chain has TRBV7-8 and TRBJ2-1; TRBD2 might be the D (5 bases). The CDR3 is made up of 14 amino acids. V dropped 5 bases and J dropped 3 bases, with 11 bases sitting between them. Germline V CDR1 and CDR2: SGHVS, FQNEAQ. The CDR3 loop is CASSPSGSYNEQFF. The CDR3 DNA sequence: TGTGCCAGCAGCCCTTCGGGGAGCTACAATGAGCAGTTCTTC.

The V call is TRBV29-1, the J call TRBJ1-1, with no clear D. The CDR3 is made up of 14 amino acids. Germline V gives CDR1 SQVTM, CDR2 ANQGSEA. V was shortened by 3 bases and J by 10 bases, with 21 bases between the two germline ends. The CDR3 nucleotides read TGCAGCGTTGATAGAGGTGGAAATAGTATCGGAGCTTTCTTT. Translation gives CSVDRGGNSIGAFF.

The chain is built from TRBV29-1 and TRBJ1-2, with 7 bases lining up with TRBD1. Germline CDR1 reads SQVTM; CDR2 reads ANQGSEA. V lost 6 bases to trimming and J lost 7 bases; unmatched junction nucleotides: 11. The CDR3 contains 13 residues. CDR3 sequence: CSVGTALVGGYTF. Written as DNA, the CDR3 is TGCAGCGTCGGGACAGCTTTGGTAGGTGGCTACACCTTC.

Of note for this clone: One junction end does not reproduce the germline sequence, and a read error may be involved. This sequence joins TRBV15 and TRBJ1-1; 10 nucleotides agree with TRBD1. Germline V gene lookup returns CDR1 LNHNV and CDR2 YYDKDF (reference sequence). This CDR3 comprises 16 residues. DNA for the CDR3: TGTGCCACCAGCAGAACCCGAGGACAGGGGGGCACTCAAGCTTTCTTT. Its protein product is CATSRTRGQGGTQAFF.

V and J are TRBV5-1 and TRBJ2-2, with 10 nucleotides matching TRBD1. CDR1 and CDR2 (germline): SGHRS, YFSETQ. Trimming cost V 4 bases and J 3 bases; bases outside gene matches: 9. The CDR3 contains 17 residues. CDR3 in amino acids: CASSTTGTGVDTGELFF. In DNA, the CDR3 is TGCGCCAGCAGCACTACCGGGACAGGGGTCGACACCGGGGAGCTGTTTTTT.

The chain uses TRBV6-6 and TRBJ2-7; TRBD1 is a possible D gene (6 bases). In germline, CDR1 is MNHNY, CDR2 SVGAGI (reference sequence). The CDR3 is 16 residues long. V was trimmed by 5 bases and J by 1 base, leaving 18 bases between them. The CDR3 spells CASSTPGIRGSYEQYF. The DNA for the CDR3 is TGTGCCAGCAGTACCCCCGGGATTAGGGGGTCCTACGAGCAGTACTTC.

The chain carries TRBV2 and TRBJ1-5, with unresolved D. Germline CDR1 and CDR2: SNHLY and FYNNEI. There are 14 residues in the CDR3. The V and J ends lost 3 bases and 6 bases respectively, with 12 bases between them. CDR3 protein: CASSDYGWAQPQHF. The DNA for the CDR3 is TGTGCCAGCAGTGATTACGGCTGGGCTCAGCCCCAGCATTTT. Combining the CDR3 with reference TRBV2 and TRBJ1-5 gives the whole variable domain EPEVTQTPSHQVTQMGQEVILRCVPISNHLYFYWYRQILGQKVEFLVSFYNNEISEKSEIFDDQFSVERPDGSNFTLKIRSTKLEDSAMYFCASSDYGWAQPQHFGDGTRLSIL.

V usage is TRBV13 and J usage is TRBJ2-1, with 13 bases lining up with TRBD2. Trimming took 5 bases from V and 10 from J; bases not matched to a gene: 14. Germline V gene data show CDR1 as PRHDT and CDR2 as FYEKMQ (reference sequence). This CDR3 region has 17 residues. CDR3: CASSARLAGGLGREQFF. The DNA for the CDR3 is TGTGCCAGCAGCGCACGACTAGCGGGGGGCCTGGGGAGGGAGCAGTTCTTC.

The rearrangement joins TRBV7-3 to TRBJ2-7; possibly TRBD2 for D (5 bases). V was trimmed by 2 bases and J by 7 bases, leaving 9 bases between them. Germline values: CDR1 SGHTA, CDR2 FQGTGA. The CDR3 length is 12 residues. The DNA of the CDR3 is TGTGCCAGCAGCTTACCGGGGAGTGAGCAGTACTTC. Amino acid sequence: CASSLPGSEQYF.

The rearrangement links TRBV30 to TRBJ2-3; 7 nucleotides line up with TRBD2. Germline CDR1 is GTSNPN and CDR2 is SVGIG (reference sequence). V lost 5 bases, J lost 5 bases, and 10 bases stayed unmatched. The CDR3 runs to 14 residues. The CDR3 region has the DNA TGTGCCTGGGCGGGGGTCAAATTGGGAGATACGCAGTATTTT. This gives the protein CAWAGVKLGDTQYF.